This entry lists 16 T cell receptor beta chains sequenced from one sample in a study of blood T cell repertoires in COVID-19. The repertoire was sequenced with immunoSEQ multiplex PCR; TCRdb's copy has only in-frame clones and lacks some. The sample carries around 130,000 clones, about 90% recorded once. The sample consisted of peripheral blood. All receptors come from a woman between 50 and 59 years old who had recovered from COVID-19.

The chain has TRBV18 and TRBJ1-2, with 7 nucleotides matching TRBD1. Unmatched junction bases numbered 11, after V lost 1 base and J lost 0 bases. The germline V gene has CDR1 KGHSH and CDR2 LQKENI. The CDR3 contains 18 residues. Here the CDR3 reads CASSPRPADRVSNYGYTF. CDR3 nucleotide sequence: TGTGCCAGCTCACCACGACCCGCCGACAGGGTATCTAACTATGGCTACACCTTC. The variable domain in full, with the rest retrieved from reference TRBV18 and TRBJ1-2, is NAGVMQNPRHLVRRRGQEARLRCSPMKGHSHVYWYRQLPEEGLKFMVYLQKENIIDESGMPKERFSAEFPKEGPSILRIQQVVRGDSAAYFCASSPRPADRVSNYGYTFGSGTRLTVV.

The rearrangement uses TRBV2 and TRBJ1-4, with 9 positions matching TRBD1. Germline values: CDR1 SNHLY, CDR2 FYNNEI. This CDR3 contains 16 residues. V gave up 7 bases and J gave up 2 bases; unmatched junction bases: 8. The CDR3 reads CASKPGQGSTNEKLFF. In nucleotides, the CDR3 is TGTGCCAGCAAGCCAGGACAGGGGAGCACTAATGAAAAACTGTTTTTT.

V usage is TRBV7-2 and J usage is TRBJ1-2; the D gene is possibly TRBD1 (5 bases). Trimming shortened V by 3 bases and J by 2 bases, and 16 bases separated the two germline ends. This CDR3 is 16 amino acids long. CDR1 and CDR2 from the germline V gene are SGHTA and FQGNSA. This CDR3 is CASSFFQGSANYGYTF. The CDR3 region has the DNA TGTGCCAGCAGCTTCTTCCAGGGATCGGCCAACTATGGCTACACCTTC.

This chain links TRBV5-1 with TRBJ1-2; 7 nucleotides agree with TRBD1. Germline V lookup: CDR1 SGHRS, CDR2 YFSETQ. After removal of 5 bases from V and 2 bases from J, the junction contained 9 bases not matched to a gene. CDR3 length equals 15 residues. The CDR3 nucleotides read TGCGCCAGCAGAAAAGGACAGGACGGCAACTATGGCTACACCTTC. It encodes CASRKGQDGNYGYTF.

The rearrangement joins TRBV5-1 to TRBJ2-5; no definite D call. Per the germline V gene, CDR1 is SGHRS and CDR2 is YFSETQ. CDR3 length equals 13 residues. Trimming pared 1 base from V and 3 bases from J, leaving 7 bases between. The CDR3 sequence is CASSLTPEETQYF. The CDR3 region has the DNA TGCGCCAGCAGCTTGACCCCAGAAGAGACCCAGTACTTC.

The chain joins TRBV6-2 or TRBV6-3 to TRBJ1-5, with D unresolved. Per the germline V gene, CDR1 is MNHEY and CDR2 is SVGEGT. CDR3 length: 16 residues. Trimming stripped 4 bases from V and 3 bases from J, with 16 bases between. The CDR3 loop is CASSSGGILFNQPQHF. In DNA, the CDR3 is TGTGCCAGCAGTTCAGGTGGAATCCTTTTCAATCAGCCCCAGCATTTT.

This chain links TRBV7-2 with TRBJ2-3, with TRBD2 identical over 11 bases. CDR3 length equals 16 residues. The J segment lost 7 bases and the V segment lost 5 bases, leaving 11 bases of the junction unmatched. Germline V gene lookup returns CDR1 SGHTA and CDR2 FQGNSA. This chain's CDR3 is CASSAGLAAARYTQYF. In nucleotides, the CDR3 is TGTGCCAGCAGCGCGGGACTAGCGGCCGCCAGGTATACGCAGTATTTT.

The rearrangement uses TRBV4-2 and TRBJ2-7; the match to TRBD1 covers 7 bases. The germline V gene encodes CDR1 LGHNA and CDR2 YNFKEQ. J was trimmed by 6 bases and V by 6 bases; bases with no gene match: 20. CDR3 size: 17 residues. In DNA, the CDR3 is TGTGCCAGCAGTCGACGGGACAGACTCCAAATGTGGAGCGAGCAGTACTTC. It specifies CASSRRDRLQMWSEQYF.

The chain is built from TRBV14 and TRBJ2-1; 10 bases fit TRBD2. Germline V lookup: CDR1 SGHDN, CDR2 FVKESK. With V trimmed by 2 bases and J by 6 bases, 13 bases remained unmatched. The CDR3 spans 18 residues. CDR3 amino acids: CASSQSTSGRAGFNEQFF. In nucleotides, the CDR3 is TGTGCCAGCAGCCAAAGTACGAGCGGGAGGGCCGGTTTCAATGAGCAGTTCTTC.

The chain has TRBV28 and TRBJ2-5; D might be TRBD2 (5 bases). Germline assignment: CDR1 MDHEN and CDR2 SYDVKM. The CDR3 sequence is 15 residues long. The ends were cut back, 5 bases at V and 5 bases at J, with 18 bases in the middle. The CDR3 DNA sequence: TGTGCCAGCAGTCCCTCGGGGTCCCATGACGAGACCCAGTACTTC. As protein: CASSPSGSHDETQYF.

The V gene is TRBV7-9, the J gene TRBJ1-2, with D tentatively TRBD1 (5 bases). Deletions cut 4 bases from V and 7 bases from J, with 10 bases between. Germline V gene data show CDR1 as SEHNR and CDR2 as FQNEAQ (reference sequence). The CDR3 runs to 12 residues. Here the CDR3 reads CASSSGGSGYTF. In nucleotides, the CDR3 is TGTGCCAGCAGCTCGGGGGGGAGTGGCTACACCTTC.

This chain uses TRBV11-3 with TRBJ2-1; TRBD2 matches 7 bases. Per germline, CDR1 SGHNT and CDR2 YENEEA. The CDR3 has 14 amino acids. V shed 8 bases and J 4 bases; nucleotides not matched to a gene: 8. The CDR3 DNA is TGTGCCAGCTCGCGGGAGTGGGCTTACAATGAGCAGTTCTTC. This translates into CASSREWAYNEQFF.

The chain employs TRBV7-2 and TRBJ2-7, with a weak D call TRBD2 (5 bases). The V end lost 3 bases, the J end lost 3 bases, and 12 bases lay between the germline ends. The CDR3 totals 14 residues. From germline, CDR1 is SGHTA and CDR2 FQGNSA. CDR3: CASSLRAEVYEQYF. CDR3 DNA: TGTGCCAGCAGCTTGCGGGCCGAGGTCTACGAGCAGTACTTC.

The J gene is TRBJ1-1, the V gene TRBV30; TRBD1 matches at 9 bases. The CDR3 is made up of 14 amino acids. Trimming at V came to 7 bases and at J to 4 bases, leaving 10 bases not matched to a gene. Looked up from germline, CDR1 is GTSNPN and CDR2 is SVGIG (reference sequence). The CDR3 region has the DNA TGTGCCTCCCGCCAACAGGGGGCTGGCACTGAAGCTTTCTTT. This translates into CASRQQGAGTEAFF.

The chain uses TRBV5-1 and TRBJ2-7; 11 bases agree with TRBD1. The CDR3 spans 14 residues. Germline assignment: CDR1 SGHRS and CDR2 YFSETQ. The V gene end was trimmed by 4 bases and the J gene end by 4 bases; junction bases not matched to a gene: 4. Here the CDR3 DNA reads TGCGCCAGCAGCGGACAGGGGGCGAATTACGAGCAGTACTTC. It codes for CASSGQGANYEQYF.

This clone came up a few times. V usage is TRBV18 and J usage is TRBJ1-5, with D possibly matching TRBD1 (5 bases). V was trimmed by 10 bases and J by 0 bases, leaving 13 bases between them. CDR1 and CDR2 (germline): KGHSH, LQKENI. The CDR3 is 14 amino acids. The CDR3 sequence is CATSSGYSNQPQHF. Written as DNA, the CDR3 is TGTGCCACCAGTTCAGGGTATAGCAATCAGCCCCAGCATTTT.